These 28 T cell receptor beta chains came from one sample sequenced in a study of blood T cells in healthy people across ages (dated by TCRdb to the mid-2010s). Library preparation used 5' RACE. These reads were obtained on an Illumina HiSeq 2500. A second PCR of roughly 7 to 11 cycles was run with a J-beta primer mix and a sample-barcoded 5' primer. Using fastp at Q25 and MiXCR, TCRdb reprocessed the public reads and kept productive beta chains. Each entry is one CDR3 protein sequence, shown with its most common DNA and genes. Present in this sample are approximately 1.5 million distinct CDR3 sequences, almost 35% of which were seen just once. Of the sample, over 9% falls within the top ten clones. Material: blood. The receptors come from a woman in her twenties or thirties in good health.

CDR3 protein: CASSSRTGVSSNQPQHF. The DNA for the CDR3 is TGTGCCAGCAGTTCGCGGACAGGAGTCAGTAGCAATCAGCCCCAGCATTTT. This sequence joins TRBV27 and TRBJ1-5, with 7 bases fitting TRBD1. This CDR3 has 17 residues. Germline lookup yields CDR1 MNHEY and CDR2 SMNVEV (reference sequence). Losses at the gene ends were 4 bases for V and 0 bases for J; bases not matched to a gene: 9.

This chain links TRBV30 with TRBJ1-1; D is ambiguous. V was shortened by 4 bases and J by 6 bases, with 9 bases between the two germline ends. The germline V gene has CDR1 GTSNPN and CDR2 SVGIG (reference sequence). The CDR3 runs to 11 residues. For the CDR3, the DNA is TGTGCCTGGAACCACCTCGCTGAAGCTTTCTTT. It codes for CAWNHLAEAFF.

The chain carries TRBV20-1 and TRBJ2-5, with TRBD2 identical over 8 bases. V lost 3 bases to trimming and J lost 4 bases; unmatched junction nucleotides: 4. This CDR3 region has 13 residues. In germline, CDR1 is DFQATT, CDR2 SNEGSKA (reference sequence). CDR3: CSASASGGETQYF. The CDR3 bases are TGCAGTGCTAGTGCCAGCGGGGGAGAGACCCAGTACTTC.

This CDR3 is CASSSGRGDLYGYTF. As DNA, the CDR3 is TGTGCCAGCAGTTCGGGACGGGGGGATCTCTATGGCTACACCTTC. The V and J genes are TRBV27 and TRBJ1-2; possible D gene TRBD1, 5 bases. V was pared by 4 bases and J by 4 bases, with 16 bases between. Germline CDR1 reads MNHEY; CDR2 reads SMNVEV (reference sequence). This CDR3 has 15 residues.

The rearrangement links TRBV4-2 to TRBJ1-3, with D unclear. The CDR3 has 16 residues. Trimming removed 0 bases at V and 5 bases at J, with 14 bases between. Germline CDR1 is LGHNA and CDR2 is YNFKEQ. The CDR3 is CASSQDPGTQRNTIYF. CDR3 nucleotides: TGTGCCAGCAGCCAAGATCCGGGCACACAGAGAAACACCATATATTTT.

V is TRBV7-8 and J is TRBJ1-5; no clear D. CDR1 is SGHVS, CDR2 FQNEAQ, per germline. There are 15 residues in the CDR3. V was cut by 5 bases and J by 3 bases, with 14 bases left in between. DNA of the CDR3: TGTGCCAGCAGCCCCCGAGGTACCCTCAATCAGCCCCAGCATTTT. Its protein is CASSPRGTLNQPQHF.

In regard to this clonotype: The germline gene is not matched at one end of the junction; a read error may be the cause. The chain combines TRBV4-1 with TRBJ1-1; no reliable D call. CDR3 length equals 19 residues. The germline CDR1 and CDR2 sequences are MGHRA and YSYEKL. The CDR3 region has the DNA TGTGCCAGCAGCCAAGGGCACGGCGGCTTAAGGGATGGGGACACTGAAGCTTTCTTT. It encodes CASSQGHGGLRDGDTEAFF.

The rearrangement joins TRBV4-1 to TRBJ2-3; 15 bases align to TRBD2. V trimming: 4 bases; J trimming: 1 base; junction bases outside the gene matches: 6. The CDR3 is made up of 18 amino acids. Per germline, CDR1 MGHRA and CDR2 YSYEKL. CDR3 DNA sequence: TGCGCCAGCAGCCGAGCGGGACTAGCGGGAGGCCGCACAGATACGCAGTATTTT. Translating gives CASSRAGLAGGRTDTQYF.

The V and J genes are TRBV5-1 and TRBJ2-7; TRBD2 matches 7 bases. J was trimmed by 5 bases and V by 1 base; bases with no gene match: 9. Germline V gene sequence: CDR1 SGHRS, CDR2 YFSETQ. CDR3 size: 15 residues. CDR3 loop: CASSLRGGGSHEQYF. DNA for the CDR3: TGCGCCAGCAGCTTGCGTGGCGGGGGATCCCACGAGCAGTACTTC.

Notes on this clonotype: The junction departs from germline at one end; a sequencing error may be responsible. The chain joins TRBV12-3 or TRBV12-4 to TRBJ2-6, with a weak D call TRBD1 (6 bases). This CDR3 comprises 16 residues. The DNA for the CDR3 is TGTGCCAGCAGTCCGGGGACACCCGCTGGGGCCAACGTCCCGACTTTC. Protein: CASSPGTPAGANVPTF.

This clonotype was seen a few times. The chain links TRBV7-9 to TRBJ2-1; D tentatively reads TRBD1 or TRBD2 (6 bases each). Germline values: CDR1 SEHNR, CDR2 FQNEAQ (reference sequence). Trimming shortened V by 6 bases and J by 4 bases, and 16 bases separated the two germline ends. The CDR3 length is 15 residues. The CDR3 DNA reads as TGTGCCAGCAGATTCCCCGGGGGCATTTACAATGAGCAGTTCTTC. Amino acids: CASRFPGGIYNEQFF.

The rearrangement joins TRBV6-5 to TRBJ1-6, with D perhaps matching TRBD1 (6 bases). This CDR3 comprises 15 residues. V was trimmed by 5 bases and J by 10 bases, leaving 18 bases between them. The V gene's germline CDR1 is MNHEY and CDR2 SVGAGI. CDR3 nucleotide sequence: TGTGCCAGCAGTCTAGGACAGTCCGCAGGATCACCCCTCCACTTT. Encoded protein: CASSLGQSAGSPLHF.

Comments on this clonotype: A much larger clone sits a single nucleotide away, making a read error possible. J is TRBJ2-1 and V is TRBV11-2; 12 positions agree with TRBD2. With the DNA end fitting TRBJ2-7 better, the J assignment may be wrong. Germline V gene sequence: CDR1 SGHAT, CDR2 FQNNGV. CDR3 size: 16 residues. The CDR3 nucleotides read TGTGCCAGCAGCCACCTATGGACTAGCGGGGACAATGAGCAGTACTTC. This sequence encodes CASSHLWTSGDNEQYF.

V and J are TRBV28 and TRBJ1-2; the D gene is possibly TRBD1 (6 bases). This CDR3 has 14 amino acids. Germline V gene lookup returns CDR1 MDHEN and CDR2 SYDVKM. Trimming cost V 3 bases and J 4 bases, with 12 bases left between them. CDR3 in DNA: TGTGCCAGCAGTTTGTTGGGGGGGCCCTATGGCTACACCTTC. Its translation: CASSLLGGPYGYTF.

A single count supports this clonotype. A junction boundary mismatches the germline segment, possibly from a read error. The V and J genes are TRBV12-3 or TRBV12-4 and TRBJ2-3; weak D call: TRBD2 (7 bases). This CDR3 spans 15 amino acids. The DNA of the CDR3 is TGTGTCAGCAGTTTAACGGGGGGCCCGTCAGATGCGCAGTATTTT. It yields the protein CVSSLTGGPSDAQYF.

The chain carries TRBV15 and TRBJ2-5, with D perhaps matching TRBD1 or TRBD2 (5 bases each). CDR3 length: 13 residues. V was trimmed by 3 bases and J by 4 bases, leaving 9 bases between them. Germline CDR1 and CDR2: LNHNV and YYDKDF (reference sequence). The CDR3 reads CATSRGRSETQYF. CDR3 DNA: TGTGCCACCAGCAGGGGACGGTCAGAGACCCAGTACTTC.

In this sample, this clonotype turned up a few times. This chain joins TRBV20-1 and TRBJ1-5; TRBD1 is a possible D gene (6 bases). This CDR3 contains 14 residues. V was cut by 6 bases and J by 4 bases, with 16 bases left in between. The germline gives CDR1 DFQATT, CDR2 SNEGSKA (reference sequence). The CDR3 region has the DNA TGCAGTGCCAAACAGGGAGGGAGTAATCAGCCCCAGCATTTT. Translation: CSAKQGGSNQPQHF.

This clonotype was counted only a few times. The chain couples TRBV5-5 to TRBJ2-7; possibly TRBD1 for D (6 bases). The CDR3 runs 14 residues. The ends were cut back, 4 bases at V and 1 base at J, with 12 bases in the middle. The germline V gene encodes CDR1 SGHKS and CDR2 YYEKEE (reference sequence). The CDR3: CASSRQVLSYEQYF. CDR3 nucleotides: TGTGCCAGCAGCCGACAGGTTTTGTCCTACGAGCAGTACTTC.

On this clonotype itself: The junction differs from germline at one of its ends, possibly a read error. V usage is TRBV7-3 and J usage is TRBJ2-3; D may be TRBD1 or TRBD2 (5 bases each). The CDR3 runs to 16 residues. Looked up from germline, CDR1 is SGHTA and CDR2 is FQGTGA. The CDR3 sequence is CASSLSAGTSTDAQYF. CDR3 nucleotide sequence: TGTGCCAGCAGCTTAAGCGCAGGGACGAGCACAGATGCGCAGTATTTT.

The CDR3 loop reads CASSYAGTGFYEQYF. Written as DNA, the CDR3 is TGTGCCAGCAGTTATGCCGGGACAGGGTTTTACGAGCAGTACTTC. The V and J genes are TRBV6-5 and TRBJ2-7, with TRBD1 matching 9 bases. Trimming cost V 3 bases and J 4 bases; bases outside gene matches: 7. The germline V gene encodes CDR1 MNHEY and CDR2 SVGAGI. CDR3 length equals 15 residues.

CDR3 sequence reads: CASSVEAGEYNEQFF. The DNA of the CDR3 is TGTGCCAGCAGCGTAGAAGCGGGGGAGTACAATGAGCAGTTCTTC. The rearrangement joins TRBV9 to TRBJ2-1; 8 nucleotides match TRBD2. The V gene's germline CDR1 is SGDLS and CDR2 YYNGEE. After removal of 0 bases from V and 4 bases from J, the junction contained 3 bases not matched to a gene. CDR3 length equals 15 residues. The full variable domain, completed using reference TRBV9 and TRBJ2-1, is DSGVTQTPKHLITATGQRVTLRCSPRSGDLSVYWYQQSLDQGLQFLIQYYNGEERAKGNILERFSAQQFPDLHSELNLSSLELGDSALYFCASSVEAGEYNEQFFGPGTRLTVL.

This chain connects TRBV27 to TRBJ1-2, with D hard to call. The CDR3 length is 16 residues. CDR1 and CDR2 from the germline V gene are MNHEY and SMNVEV (reference sequence). V was clipped by 7 bases and J by 0 bases, with 18 bases between them. The DNA of the CDR3 is TGTGCCAGCACTCCTTTTTGGGCCGTAGCTAACTATGGCTACACCTTC. This gives the protein CASTPFWAVANYGYTF.

The V call is TRBV6-6, the J call TRBJ2-3; TRBD2 agrees at 7 bases. Unmatched junction bases numbered 10, after V lost 2 bases and J lost 2 bases. Germline-derived CDR1 and CDR2 are MNHNY and SVGAGI (reference sequence). This CDR3 is built from 17 residues. This CDR3 reads CASSYPSGRGITDTQYF. CDR3 DNA: TGTGCCAGCAGTTACCCCTCGGGGCGGGGGATCACAGATACGCAGTATTTT.

The chain is built from TRBV7-6 and TRBJ2-1; 11 positions match TRBD2. Germline CDR1 and CDR2: SGHVS and FNYEAQ. V trimming: 1 base; J trimming: 9 bases; junction bases outside the gene matches: 14. CDR3 length: 18 amino acids. CDR3 amino acids: CASSLVSGGATTWTEQFF. The CDR3 nucleotides read TGTGCCAGCAGCTTAGTTAGCGGGGGGGCAACGACCTGGACTGAGCAGTTCTTC.

This rearrangement joins TRBV7-9 to TRBJ1-2; no firm D call. From germline, CDR1 is SEHNR and CDR2 FQNEAQ (reference sequence). This CDR3 region has 14 residues. Trimming removed 4 bases at V and 5 bases at J, with 14 bases between. CDR3 in amino acids: CASSYGESRYGYTF. The CDR3 DNA sequence: TGTGCCAGCAGCTACGGGGAATCCAGATATGGCTACACCTTC. Together with reference TRBV7-9 and TRBJ1-2, the CDR3 gives the full variable domain: DTGVSQNPRHKITKRGQNVTFRCDPISEHNRLYWYRQTLGQGPEFLTYFQNEAQLEKSRLLSDRFSAERPKGSFSTLEIQRTEQGDSAMYLCASSYGESRYGYTFGSGTRLTVV.

This clonotype was detected only a few times. V usage is TRBV4-2 and J usage is TRBJ2-7; possibly TRBD1 or TRBD2 for D (5 bases each). This CDR3 is built from 13 residues. CDR1 is LGHNA, CDR2 YNFKEQ, per germline. V was trimmed by 6 bases and J by 0 bases, leaving 9 bases between them. This CDR3 reads CASRADNSYEQYF. The CDR3 nucleotides read TGTGCCAGCAGAGCGGACAACTCCTACGAGCAGTACTTC.

The chain links TRBV7-8 to TRBJ2-7; D is uncertain. The CDR3 totals 14 residues. Deletions cut 1 base from V and 2 bases from J, with 9 bases between. The germline V gene encodes CDR1 SGHVS and CDR2 FQNEAQ. The CDR3: CASSLGVSPYEQYF. The DNA of the CDR3 is TGTGCCAGCAGCTTAGGTGTTTCTCCCTACGAGCAGTACTTC.

This clonotype was found once. The chain links TRBV5-4 to TRBJ2-7; the match to TRBD2 covers 7 bases. The CDR3 spans 13 residues. The germline gives CDR1 SGHNT, CDR2 YYREEE (reference sequence). The ends lost 4 bases at V and 10 bases at J; junction bases unmatched: 11. The CDR3 nucleotides are TGTGCCAGCAGCCCCGGGAGGCGGGAGATCCAGTACTTC. This gives the protein CASSPGRREIQYF. The whole variable domain, filled in from reference TRBV5-4 and TRBJ2-7, reads ETGVTQSPTHLIKTRGQQVTLRCSSQSGHNTVSWYQQALGQGPQFIFQYYREEENGRGNFPPRFSGLQFPNYSSELNVNALELDDSALYLCASSPGRREIQYFGPGTRLTVT.